A few counts support the clone carrying this TCR beta chain. The source of the sample is a study of blood T cell repertoires in COVID-19. Study as a whole: Acute and convalescent COVID-19 specimens originated in the United States, Italy and Spain. From T cells, B-cell-depleted T cells, or PBMCs came the material, which was cDNA or gDNA.

Per the germline V gene, CDR1 is SGHTA and CDR2 is FQGNSA. Trimming took off 1 base at V and 5 bases at J, with 10 bases between the two ends. The CDR3 is 14 amino acids. In the source study's methods: Reference gene primer amplification in the assay estimated nucleated cell counts. Libraries were prepared by immunoSEQ multiplex PCR; TCRdb keeps only in-frame clonotypes and omits some of them. That table gives V, J and clone size, and the DNA gave D and trimming. Seen here are 300,000 to 350,000 clones, around four fifths observed once, and the top ten hold almost 3%. This TCR came from a man between 25 and 39 years old with active or convalescent COVID-19. The chain couples TRBV7-2 to TRBJ2-3, with a possible D match to TRBD1 (6 bases). The sample was peripheral blood. Here the CDR3 reads CASSLERGGDTQYF. CDR3 bases: TGTGCCAGCAGCTTAGAACGAGGGGGAGATACGCAGTATTTT.